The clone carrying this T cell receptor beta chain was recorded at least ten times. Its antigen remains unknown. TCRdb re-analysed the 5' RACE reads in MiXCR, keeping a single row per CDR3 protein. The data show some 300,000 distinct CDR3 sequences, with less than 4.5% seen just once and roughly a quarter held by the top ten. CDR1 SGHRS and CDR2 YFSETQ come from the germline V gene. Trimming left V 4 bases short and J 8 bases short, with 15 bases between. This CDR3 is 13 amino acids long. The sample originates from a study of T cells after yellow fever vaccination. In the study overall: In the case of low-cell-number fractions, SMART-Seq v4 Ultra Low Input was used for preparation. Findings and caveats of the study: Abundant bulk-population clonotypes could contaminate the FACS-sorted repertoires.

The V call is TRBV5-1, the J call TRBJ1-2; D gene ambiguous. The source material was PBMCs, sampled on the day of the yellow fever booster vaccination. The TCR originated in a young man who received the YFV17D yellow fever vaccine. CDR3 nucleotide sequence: TGCGCCAGCAGCAAATTACAACTAGGCGGCTACACCTTC. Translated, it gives CASSKLQLGGYTF.